The clone carrying this TCR beta chain occurred many times. This CDR3 is built from 13 residues. Trimming stripped 0 bases from V and 0 bases from J, with 5 bases between. Germline loops: CDR1 DFQATT, CDR2 SNEGSKA (reference sequence). Time point reported: longitudinal time-point 3. This specimen comes from a study of neurological immune-mediated disorders. TCRdb itself ran the 5' RACE reads through MiXCR, one entry per CDR3 protein. The sample includes approximately 80,000 distinct CDR3 sequences, 3.5% to 4.5% of them seen just once. This clonotype was obtained from a woman in her fifties or sixties with multiple sclerosis. The sequenced sample was PBMCs. The chain employs TRBV20-1 and TRBJ1-2; D gene uncertain. CDR3 in DNA: TGCAGTGCTAGAGATCTCTCTAACTATGGCTACACCTTC. Its translation: CSARDLSNYGYTF.